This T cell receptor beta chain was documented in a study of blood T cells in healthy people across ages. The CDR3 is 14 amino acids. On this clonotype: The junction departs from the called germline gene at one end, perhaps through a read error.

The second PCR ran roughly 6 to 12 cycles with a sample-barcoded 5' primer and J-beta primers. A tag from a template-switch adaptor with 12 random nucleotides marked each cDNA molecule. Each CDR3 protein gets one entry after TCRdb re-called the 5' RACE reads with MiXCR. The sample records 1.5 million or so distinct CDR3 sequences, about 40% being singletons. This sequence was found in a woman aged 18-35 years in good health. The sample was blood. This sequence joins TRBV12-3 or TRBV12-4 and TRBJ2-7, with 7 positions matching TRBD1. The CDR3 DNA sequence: TGTGCCAGCAGCTCCGGGACAGACCCCTACGTGCAGTACTTC. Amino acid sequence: CASSSGTDPYVQYF.